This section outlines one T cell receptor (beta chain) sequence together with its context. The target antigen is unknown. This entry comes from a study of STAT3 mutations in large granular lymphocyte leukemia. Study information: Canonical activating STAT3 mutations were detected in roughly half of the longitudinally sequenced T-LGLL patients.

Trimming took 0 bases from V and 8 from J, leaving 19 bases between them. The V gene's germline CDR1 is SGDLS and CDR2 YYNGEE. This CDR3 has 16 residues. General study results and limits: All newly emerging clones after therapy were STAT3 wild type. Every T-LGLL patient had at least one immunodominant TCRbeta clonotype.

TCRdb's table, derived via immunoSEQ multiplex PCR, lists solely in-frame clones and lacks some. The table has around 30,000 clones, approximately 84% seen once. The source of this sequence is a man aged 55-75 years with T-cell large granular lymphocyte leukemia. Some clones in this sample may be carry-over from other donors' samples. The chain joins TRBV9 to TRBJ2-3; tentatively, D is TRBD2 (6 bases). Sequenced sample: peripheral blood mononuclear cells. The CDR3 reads CASSVESLAPSSTQYF. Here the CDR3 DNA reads TGTGCCAGCAGCGTAGAGTCCCTAGCGCCATCGAGTACGCAGTATTTT.